This T cell receptor beta chain was sequenced during a study of T cells in Graves' hyperthyroidism and ophthalmopathy. Study-level results: Researchers found most expanded thyroid clonotypes above 0.001 in blood as well.

RNA transcripts provided the source from which TCR beta CDR3 regions were amplified. The HTBI set primed first-round TCR CDR3 RT-PCR. From the multiplex PCR reads, TCRdb called clonotypes with MiXCR, one entry per CDR3 protein. This table has roughly 570,000 distinct CDR3 sequences, under 60% appearing once. The CDR3 is 15 residues long. CDR1 and CDR2 (germline): KGHDR, SFDVKD. Trimming shortened V by 3 bases and J by 4 bases, and 12 bases separated the two germline ends. Concerning this clonotype: Its specificity is unknown.

This sequence was found in a woman aged 18-29 years with Graves' hyperthyroidism. The chain employs TRBV24-1 and TRBJ1-5, with D possibly TRBD1 on 6 matching bases. The sequencing sample was made of peripheral blood or thyroid tissue (not recorded which). CDR3 sequence: CATSDADQGNQPQHF. As DNA, the CDR3 is TGTGCCACCAGTGATGCGGACCAGGGGAATCAGCCCCAGCATTTT.